The 19 T cell receptor beta chains below all came from one sample that was sequenced in a study of T-cell memory formation after mild COVID-19 (dated by TCRdb to the early 2020s). Libraries were made using 5' RACE. Sequencing was performed on an Illumina NovaSeq 6000. TCRdb applied fastp at Q25 and MiXCR to the public reads, then kept only in-frame beta chains. Records with the same CDR3 protein are collapsed into one entry carrying the most frequent genes and DNA. The sample table lists 450,000 to 650,000 distinct CDR3 sequences, roughly 22% of them with a count of one. The ten largest make up around 12% of the sample. The sequenced sample was PBMCs or a T cell subset sorted from them (not recorded which). The source of these receptors is an adult woman who had mild COVID-19 (a few samples of this study predate the infection). The sample titles of this study are shuffled in the database, so cell type and time point are left out; the donor was told from shared clones.

The genes are TRBV24-1 and TRBJ2-5; 9 bases are shared with TRBD1. Losses at the gene ends were 1 base for V and 2 bases for J; bases not matched to a gene: 4. Germline V gene sequence: CDR1 KGHDR, CDR2 SFDVKD. The CDR3 length is 16 residues. The chain's CDR3 is CATSDFGTGPQETQYF. CDR3 sequence (DNA): TGTGCCACCAGTGATTTCGGGACAGGGCCTCAAGAGACCCAGTACTTC.

The table lists this clonotype with a few counts. The chain carries TRBV20-1 and TRBJ2-7, with 9 positions matching TRBD1. The CDR3 runs to 15 residues. V lost 1 base, J lost 6 bases, and 10 bases stayed unmatched. Germline CDR1 reads DFQATT; CDR2 reads SNEGSKA (reference sequence). CDR3 bases: TGCAGTGCTAGAGGTCGGGGACAGGGCGAGCGCGAGCAGTACTTC. Its protein is CSARGRGQGEREQYF.

The CDR3 nucleotides are TGCGGGGGGACAGAAGGCACAGATACGCAGTATTTT. This codes for CGGTEGTDTQYF. This chain links TRBV29-1 with TRBJ2-3; D possibly corresponds to TRBD1 (7 bases). Germline CDR1 SQVTM, CDR2 ANQGSEA. This CDR3 region has 12 residues.

The chain employs TRBV6-5 and TRBJ2-1, with TRBD1 matching over 8 bases. Germline CDR1 is MNHEY and CDR2 is SVGAGI. The CDR3 is made up of 17 amino acids. The ends lost 1 base at V and 4 bases at J; junction bases unmatched: 9. CDR3 amino acids: CASSYLAGGRGYNEQFF. CDR3 DNA sequence: TGTGCCAGCAGTTACTTAGCAGGGGGCAGGGGGTACAATGAGCAGTTCTTC.

V gene TRBV5-6 combines with J gene TRBJ2-7, with D possibly being TRBD2 (6 bases). The V and J ends lost 0 bases and 3 bases respectively, with 10 bases between them. The CDR3 extends over 14 amino acids. CDR1 is SGHDT, CDR2 YYEEEE, per germline. The CDR3 here is CASSLGGGNYEQYF. In nucleotides, the CDR3 is TGTGCCAGCAGCTTGGGTGGAGGGAACTACGAGCAGTACTTC. The variable domain in full, with the rest retrieved from reference TRBV5-6 and TRBJ2-7, is DAGVTQSPTHLIKTRGQQVTLRCSPKSGHDTVSWYQQALGQGPQFIFQYYEEEERQRGNFPDRFSGHQFPNYSSELNVNALLLGDSALYLCASSLGGGNYEQYFGPGTRLTVT.

This clonotype was observed a few times. The genes are TRBV6-6 and TRBJ1-1; a possible D gene is TRBD1 (5 bases). Germline CDR1 reads MNHNY; CDR2 reads SVGAGI (reference sequence). Trimming took 1 base from V and 0 from J, leaving 15 bases between them. The CDR3 covers 17 residues. CDR3 region: CASSYLDGGLVNTEAFF. The CDR3 DNA reads TGTGCCAGCAGTTACTTGGATGGGGGATTGGTGAACACTGAAGCTTTCTTT.

In its sample, this clonotype was seen a few times. The gene calls are TRBV12-3 or TRBV12-4 and TRBJ2-3, with D possibly called TRBD1 or TRBD2 (5 bases each). The CDR3 length is 16 residues. V was shortened by 5 bases and J by 2 bases, with 17 bases between the two germline ends. The CDR3 sequence: CASSGAGGLSTDTQYF. The CDR3 DNA sequence: TGTGCCAGCAGTGGGGCGGGCGGACTCTCCACAGATACGCAGTATTTT.

This clonotype came up a few times. The V gene is TRBV5-6, the J gene TRBJ2-1; unclear D gene. V gave up 1 base and J gave up 2 bases, with 13 bases separating them. The CDR3 loop spans 16 amino acids. CDR1 is SGHDT and CDR2 is YYEEEE in the germline V gene. CDR3 in amino acids: CASSLYYGSTYNEQFF. CDR3 coding DNA: TGTGCCAGCAGCTTGTACTACGGATCGACCTACAATGAGCAGTTCTTC.

The chain couples TRBV5-1 to TRBJ1-2; D may be TRBD1 (5 bases). There are 14 residues in the CDR3. Germline lookup yields CDR1 SGHRS and CDR2 YFSETQ. V gave up 2 bases and J gave up 3 bases, with 11 bases separating them. The CDR3 loop is CASSLEGNDYGYTF. The CDR3 coding sequence is TGCGCCAGCAGCTTAGAGGGGAATGACTATGGCTACACCTTC. The full variable domain, its missing parts supplied by reference TRBV5-1 and TRBJ1-2, is KAGVTQTPRYLIKTRGQQVTLSCSPISGHRSVSWYQQTPGQGLQFLFEYFSETQRNKGNFPGRFSGRQFSNSRSEMNVSTLELGDSALYLCASSLEGNDYGYTFGSGTRLTVV.

This clonotype has just a few counts. CDR3 in amino acids: CASRRRTGPRAYNEQFF. Here the CDR3 DNA reads TGTGCCAGCAGGAGACGTACAGGGCCCCGGGCCTACAATGAGCAGTTCTTC. This chain uses TRBV12-3 or TRBV12-4 with TRBJ2-1; D is perhaps TRBD1 (6 bases). Between the trimmed V and J ends, which lost 6 bases and 2 bases, there was a span of 20 bases. The CDR3 extends over 17 amino acids.

This clonotype has just a few counts. The chain combines TRBV4-3 with TRBJ2-5, with 8 bases fitting TRBD2. Germline V gene data show CDR1 as LGHNA and CDR2 as YSLEER. The CDR3 runs to 16 residues. The V gene end was trimmed by 0 bases and the J gene end by 2 bases; junction bases not matched to a gene: 5. The CDR3 sequence is CASSQDRASGQETQYF. The CDR3 DNA reads TGCGCCAGCAGCCAAGATCGAGCTAGCGGGCAAGAGACCCAGTACTTC.

The chain is built from TRBV4-1 and TRBJ2-7, with TRBD2 matching over 15 bases. This CDR3 spans 16 amino acids. CDR1 and CDR2 (germline): MGHRA, YSYEKL. Trimming at V came to 3 bases and at J to 6 bases, leaving 6 bases not matched to a gene. The CDR3 here is CASSQGPGLAGGEQYF. The DNA for the CDR3 is TGCGCCAGCAGCCAGGGGCCGGGACTAGCGGGGGGCGAGCAGTACTTC.

There are a few counts of this clonotype. The V call is TRBV7-2, the J call TRBJ1-6; no definite D call. V lost 7 bases and J 7 bases, leaving 8 bases between the germline ends. CDR3 length: 12 residues. Germline assignment: CDR1 SGHTA and CDR2 FQGNSA. The CDR3 DNA follows: TGTGCCAGCAACCGAATGAATTCACCCCTCCACTTT. Protein sequence: CASNRMNSPLHF.

This clonotype occurred a few times. This chain connects TRBV5-1 to TRBJ2-3; the match to TRBD2 covers 9 bases. The CDR3 contains 16 residues. Germline V lookup: CDR1 SGHRS, CDR2 YFSETQ. With V trimmed by 4 bases and J by 6 bases, 12 bases remained unmatched. CDR3 nucleotides: TGCGCCAGCAGCCAGGGACTAGCTCCATCTGGTGATACGCAGTATTTT. Translating gives CASSQGLAPSGDTQYF.

The rearrangement uses TRBV2 and TRBJ2-1; D ambiguous. From germline, CDR1 is SNHLY and CDR2 FYNNEI. The CDR3 covers 10 residues. Between the trimmed V and J ends, which lost 6 bases and 15 bases, there was a span of 12 bases. The CDR3 here is CASRQVVRFF. CDR3 sequence (DNA): TGTGCCAGCAGGCAGGTTGTTCGGTTCTTC.

The table lists this clonotype with a few counts. The chain uses TRBV20-1 and TRBJ1-2; TRBD1 aligns across 8 bases. With V trimmed by 1 base and J by 8 bases, 15 bases remained unmatched. The germline V gene encodes CDR1 DFQATT and CDR2 SNEGSKA (reference sequence). The CDR3 spans 16 residues. The CDR3 sequence is CSARALAGQGGRGYTF. The CDR3 nucleotides read TGCAGTGCTAGAGCCCTCGCCGGACAGGGCGGGAGAGGCTACACCTTC.

V is TRBV5-1 and J is TRBJ2-3; D remains ambiguous. Germline CDR1 is SGHRS and CDR2 is YFSETQ. The CDR3 covers 13 residues. Trimming took 4 bases from V and 8 from J, leaving 14 bases between them. CDR3 amino acids: CASSAMVTSTQYF. The CDR3 DNA is TGCGCCAGCAGCGCGATGGTAACAAGTACGCAGTATTTT.

This clonotype was detected only a few times. This sequence joins TRBV12-3 or TRBV12-4 and TRBJ1-3, with D uncertain. The CDR3 is 14 residues long. The V gene lost 5 bases and the J gene lost 2 bases, with 10 bases spanning the gap. The CDR3 bases are TGTGCCAGCAGTACAAGAGAAGCTGGAAACACCATATATTTT. As protein: CASSTREAGNTIYF.

This clonotype was seen a few times. J is TRBJ2-7 and V is TRBV30; D may be TRBD1 (6 bases). From germline, CDR1 is GTSNPN and CDR2 SVGIG (reference sequence). V lost 2 bases and J 0 bases, leaving 14 bases between the germline ends. There are 15 residues in the CDR3. CDR3 in amino acids: CAWSWTATPSYEQYF. In DNA form, the CDR3 reads TGTGCCTGGAGTTGGACAGCAACCCCCTCCTACGAGCAGTACTTC.